Sequencing of this TCR beta chain was carried out in a study of spatial heterogeneity in lung cancer. Study background: Raw reads contained each unique TCR and UMI combination more than ten times on average. Findings of the study overall: Compared with follow-up, resection was when ubiquitous expanded tumor TCRs appeared in blood more.

This clonotype was counted at least ten times. No antigen is known for it. The CDR3 covers 18 residues. V was clipped by 1 base and J by 1 base, with 17 bases between them. Germline loops: CDR1 LGHNA, CDR2 YNFKEQ. Each TCR cDNA molecule carried a unique molecular identifier. TCRdb reanalysed the 5' RACE reads using MiXCR and keeps one entry per CDR3 protein. The repertoire holds 50,000 to 65,000 distinct CDR3 sequences, with roughly 7% as singletons. Documented time point: sample taken at primary tumor resection. Unsorted whole RNA from tumor, nontumor lung or frozen PBMC underwent sequencing. The rearrangement uses TRBV4-2 and TRBJ2-4; either TRBD1 or TRBD2 may supply D (6 bases each). The source of this sequence is a female donor with early-stage non-small cell lung cancer. Sequences were derived from PBMCs, sampled at surgery. CDR3 coding DNA: TGTGCCAGCAGCCAAGGGGGGGAGACAGGATGGGCCAAAAACATTCAGTACTTC. This codes for CASSQGGETGWAKNIQYF.